The rows below give T cell receptor beta chains drawn from one sample of a study of cytomegalovirus exposure and HLA in healthy donors. TCRdb's table, derived via immunoSEQ multiplex PCR, lists solely in-frame clones and lacks some. The sample yields some 260,000 clones, roughly 90% seen once. The sequenced sample consisted of PBMCs. The source of these receptors is a man aged 18 to 30 in good health and CMV-seropositive. The CDR3 runs from the conserved cysteine through the conserved F or W. The D gene is left open where the match is weak. Part of the rows lack a size; the others show once, few, many or a class for expanded clones.

cdr3_aa cdr3_nt j_call d_call clone_size v_call cdr3_length
CASSLGPSTVSGNTIYF TGTGCCAGCAGCTTGGGACCCAGTACGGTCTCTGGAAACACCATATATTTT TRBJ1-3 NA once TRBV5-6 17
CASSLALAGGRETQYF TGCGCCAGCAGCTTGGCTTTAGCGGGAGGTCGAGAGACCCAGTACTTC TRBJ2-5 TRBD2 NA TRBV5-1 16
CASSAGLGGEKLFF TGTGCCAGCAGTGCGGGGCTTGGTGGTGAAAAACTGTTTTTT TRBJ1-4 NA NA TRBV2 14
CASSFRGGANQPQHF TGTGCCAGCAGTTTTCGGGGGGGGGCAAATCAGCCCCAGCATTTT TRBJ1-5 NA NA TRBV6-6 15
CASSPDVVGNQPQHF TGTGCCAGCAGCCCAGACGTCGTTGGCAATCAGCCCCAGCATTTT TRBJ1-5 NA NA TRBV27 15
CASSLVDRGNYGYTF TGCGCCAGCAGCTTGGTGGACAGGGGAAACTATGGCTACACCTTC TRBJ1-2 TRBD1 few TRBV5-1 15
CASSYLAENTEAFF TGTGCCAGCAGTTACCTCGCGGAGAACACTGAAGCTTTCTTT TRBJ1-1 NA NA TRBV6-5 14
CASSMEGREGNEQYF TGTGCCAGCAGCATGGAAGGGCGGGAGGGAAACGAGCAGTACTTC TRBJ2-7 TRBD2 NA TRBV7-2 15
CASSLAERVYTGELFF TGTGCCAGCAGTTTGGCAGAGCGGGTGTACACCGGGGAGCTGTTTTTT TRBJ2-2 NA NA TRBV27 16
CSVESRDRARGTEAFF TGCAGCGTTGAATCCCGGGACAGGGCCAGGGGCACTGAAGCTTTCTTT TRBJ1-1 TRBD1 once TRBV29-1 16
CASSQDLLRGLGNTIYF TGCGCCAGCAGCCAAGATTTGCTTCGGGGGCTTGGAAACACCATATATTTT TRBJ1-3 NA NA TRBV4-1 17
CASSALSYEQYF TGTGCCAGCAGTGCCCTCTCCTACGAGCAGTACTTC TRBJ2-7 NA few TRBV25-1 12
CASSRQGENTEAFF TGTGCCAGCAGCCGACAGGGGGAAAACACTGAAGCTTTCTTT TRBJ1-1 TRBD1 NA TRBV6-5 14
CASSPGQGFSETQYF TGTGCCAGCAGTCCGGGACAGGGGTTTTCGGAGACCCAGTACTTC TRBJ2-5 TRBD1 NA TRBV7-9 15
CAWSSGLAEAFF TGTGCCTGGTCCTCAGGGTTGGCTGAAGCTTTCTTT TRBJ1-1 NA once TRBV30 12
CASSIGGRSRIDEQFF TGTGCCAGTAGTATAGGAGGCCGGTCCCGCATCGATGAGCAGTTCTTC TRBJ2-1 NA NA TRBV19 16
CAWTNLRGPNQPQHF TGTGCCTGGACCAATCTCAGGGGCCCCAATCAGCCCCAGCATTTT TRBJ1-5 NA NA TRBV30 15
CASSSRDSSPGANVLTF TGTGCCAGCAGTTCCCGGGACAGCTCTCCTGGGGCCAACGTCCTGACTTTC TRBJ2-6 TRBD1 NA TRBV27 17
CASSLSRNHPYEQYF TGTGCCAGCAGCTTAAGTCGAAACCACCCCTACGAGCAGTACTTC TRBJ2-7 NA NA TRBV7-2 15
CASSQPPDSGGPPSYEQYF TGTGCCAGCAGCCAGCCCCCTGATAGCGGGGGTCCTCCCTCCTACGAGCAGTACTTC TRBJ2-7 TRBD2 NA TRBV4-2 19
CASKAGTHGYTF TGTGCCAGCAAGGCAGGAACCCATGGCTACACCTTC TRBJ1-2 NA once TRBV6-1 12
CASSLGRPSLGYEQYF TGTGCCAGCAGCTTAGGACGACCCTCCCTGGGATACGAGCAGTACTTC TRBJ2-7 NA NA TRBV7-3 16
CASSVVGRDNTEAFF TGTGCCAGCAGCGTAGTCGGCAGGGATAACACTGAAGCTTTCTTT TRBJ1-1 NA few TRBV9 15
CASSQGRGFGTEAFF TGTGCCAGCAGTCAGGGGAGGGGATTCGGCACTGAAGCTTTCTTT TRBJ1-1 NA once TRBV27 15
CASSLEGGTQPQHF TGCGCCAGCAGCTTGGAAGGAGGTACTCAGCCCCAGCATTTT TRBJ1-5 NA NA TRBV5-1 14
CASDGTAWGSGANVLTF TGTGCCAGCGACGGGACAGCTTGGGGCTCTGGGGCCAACGTCCTGACTTTC TRBJ2-6 TRBD1 once TRBV2 17
CASSLAAGGVYEQYF TGTGCCAGCAGCTTGGCGGCAGGGGGAGTTTACGAGCAGTACTTC TRBJ2-7 TRBD1 NA TRBV5-5 15
CATSTGPNYGYTF TGTGCCACCTCGACGGGCCCTAACTATGGCTACACCTTC TRBJ1-2 NA NA TRBV6-5 13
CASSSNTPDGYTF TGTGCCAGCAGTTCGAATACACCCGATGGCTACACCTTC TRBJ1-2 NA NA TRBV27 13
CASSTAGTMLTEAFF TGTGCCAGCAGCACTGCGGGGACTATGTTGACTGAAGCTTTCTTT TRBJ1-1 NA NA TRBV6-5 15
CAISPHAGGDQPQHF TGTGCCATCAGTCCCCACGCAGGGGGTGATCAGCCCCAGCATTTT TRBJ1-5 TRBD1 NA TRBV10-3 15
CASSLLRSAYEQYF TGTGCCAGCAGCTTATTAAGGTCGGCCTACGAGCAGTACTTC TRBJ2-7 NA NA TRBV7-2 14
CAISGDNAVDEQFF TGTGCCATCAGTGGGGACAACGCCGTCGATGAGCAGTTCTTC TRBJ2-1 NA NA TRBV10-3 14
CAWSGPRAGYNEQFF TGTGCCTGGAGCGGACCACGGGCCGGGTACAATGAGCAGTTCTTC TRBJ2-1 NA NA TRBV30 15
CASSLTGVPDTQYF TGTGCCAGCAGCCTCACAGGGGTACCGGATACGCAGTATTTT TRBJ2-3 TRBD1 NA TRBV5-4 14
CASSYGQASYEQYF TGTGCCAGCAGTTACGGGCAGGCGTCCTACGAGCAGTACTTC TRBJ2-7 NA NA TRBV6-5 14
CASSPRDRGNTEAFF TGTGCCAGCAGCCCAAGGGACAGGGGGAACACTGAAGCTTTCTTT TRBJ1-1 TRBD1 NA TRBV6-5 15
CASIEGFQYF TGTGCCAGCATCGAGGGGTTCCAGTACTTC TRBJ2-7 NA NA TRBV6-1 10
CASSLEGSQFRNYTF TGCGCCAGCAGCTTGGAGGGATCCCAGTTTCGGAACTACACCTTC TRBJ1-2 NA NA TRBV5-1 15
CASDRDSNNEQFF TGTGCCAGCGACCGGGACAGCAACAATGAGCAGTTCTTC TRBJ2-1 TRBD1 NA TRBV2 13
CAWSVRGLGEQYF TGTGCCTGGAGTGTCCGAGGGCTAGGCGAGCAGTACTTC TRBJ2-7 NA NA TRBV30 13
CASSLDGRFYNEQFF TGTGCCAGCAGCTTAGACGGTCGCTTCTACAATGAGCAGTTCTTC TRBJ2-1 NA NA TRBV7-2 15
CASSPIGQGGLDEQYF TGTGCCAGCAGCCCGATAGGACAGGGAGGTTTGGACGAGCAGTACTTC TRBJ2-7 TRBD1 NA TRBV5-6 16
CASSQGSPDRGDEQFF TGTGCCAGCAGCCAAGGATCCCCGGACCGCGGAGATGAGCAGTTCTTC TRBJ2-1 NA NA TRBV4-2 16
CASSLFRSRGLYEQYF TGTGCCAGCAGCCTATTTCGGTCCAGGGGGCTGTACGAGCAGTACTTC TRBJ2-7 TRBD1 once TRBV11-2 16
CASSYSMAGGSYEQYF TGTGCCAGCAGTTACTCGATGGCAGGGGGCTCCTACGAGCAGTACTTC TRBJ2-7 TRBD1 few TRBV6-5 16
CATSTPYSGEETQYF TGTGCCACCAGCACTCCCTACAGCGGAGAAGAGACCCAGTACTTC TRBJ2-5 NA NA TRBV15 15
CSGEEREQFF TGCAGCGGGGAAGAGCGGGAGCAGTTCTTC TRBJ2-1 NA once TRBV29-1 10
CATSSVTGRGEGAFF TGTGCCACCAGCAGTGTGACAGGGAGGGGCGAAGGAGCTTTCTTT TRBJ1-1 TRBD1 NA TRBV15 15
CASSVAGTSDTDTQYF TGTGCCAGCAGCGTAGCTGGGACTAGCGACACAGATACGCAGTATTTT TRBJ2-3 TRBD2 NA TRBV9 16
CASSYPPGQQNYGYTF TGTGCCAGCTCGTATCCCCCGGGACAGCAAAACTATGGCTACACCTTC TRBJ1-2 TRBD1 NA TRBV18 16
CASSQVLFGQHPQPQHF TGCGCCAGCAGCCAAGTTCTTTTCGGTCAGCATCCCCAGCCCCAGCATTTT TRBJ1-5 NA NA TRBV4-3 17
CASSLSAGPYYEQYF TGTGCCAGCAGTTTATCGGCAGGTCCGTATTACGAGCAGTACTTC TRBJ2-7 NA once TRBV28 15